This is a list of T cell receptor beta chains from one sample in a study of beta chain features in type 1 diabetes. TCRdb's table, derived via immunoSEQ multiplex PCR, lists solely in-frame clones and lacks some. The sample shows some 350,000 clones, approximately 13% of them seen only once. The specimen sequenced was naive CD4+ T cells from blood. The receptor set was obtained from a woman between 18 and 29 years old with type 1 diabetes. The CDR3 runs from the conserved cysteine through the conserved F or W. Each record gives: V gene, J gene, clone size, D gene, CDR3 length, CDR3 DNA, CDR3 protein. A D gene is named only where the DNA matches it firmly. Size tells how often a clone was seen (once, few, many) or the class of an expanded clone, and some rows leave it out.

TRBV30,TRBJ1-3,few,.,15,TGTGCCTCCCACGACAAATCAGACTCTGGAAACACCATATATTTT,CASHDKSDSGNTIYF
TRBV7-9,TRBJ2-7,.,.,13,TGTGCCAGCAGCTTGGGCAGGGGTTACGAGCAGTACTTC,CASSLGRGYEQYF
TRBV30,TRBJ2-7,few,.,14,TGTGCCTGGAGCTCGACAGTGCGCCCCTACGAGCAGTACTTC,CAWSSTVRPYEQYF
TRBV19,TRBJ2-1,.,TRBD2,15,TGTGCCAGTGGTAAGCGGGGTAGCTCCTACAATGAGCAGTTCTTC,CASGKRGSSYNEQFF
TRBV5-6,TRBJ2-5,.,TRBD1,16,TGTGCCAGCAGCTTGGAGTCGGGACAGCCGCAAGAGACCCAGTACTTC,CASSLESGQPQETQYF
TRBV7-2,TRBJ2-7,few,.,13,TGTGCCAGCAGCTTAGGCCGGGGCTACGAGCAGTACTTC,CASSLGRGYEQYF
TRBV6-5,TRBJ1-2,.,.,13,TGTGCCAGCAGCCTGGACAGAAAATATGGCTACACCTTC,CASSLDRKYGYTF
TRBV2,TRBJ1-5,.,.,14,TGTGCCAGCAGTGAGGGACATAGCAATCAGCCCCAGCATTTT,CASSEGHSNQPQHF
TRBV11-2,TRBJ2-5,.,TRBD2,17,TGTGCCAGCAGCTTAGGTGCTAGGACTAGCGGGAGTGAGACCCAGTACTTC,CASSLGARTSGSETQYF
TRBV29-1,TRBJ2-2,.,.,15,TGCAGCGTTGAATTCGGGGGAAAATCGGCCGGGGAGCTGTTTTTT,CSVEFGGKSAGELFF
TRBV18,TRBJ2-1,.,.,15,TGTGCCAGCTCACCACCCAATCTACAGGGTGGGGAGCAGTTCTTC,CASSPPNLQGGEQFF
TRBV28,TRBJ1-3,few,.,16,TGTGCCAGCAGTCCCTCCGGGGAGCCGGGGAGAAACACCATATATTTT,CASSPSGEPGRNTIYF
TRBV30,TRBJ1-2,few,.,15,TGTGCCTGGAGTCTAAGACTGAATCCTCTTCGAGGCTACACCTTC,CAWSLRLNPLRGYTF
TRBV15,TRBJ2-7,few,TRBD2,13,TGTGCCACCAGCAGAGACGGGGGGGACGAGCAGTACTTC,CATSRDGGDEQYF
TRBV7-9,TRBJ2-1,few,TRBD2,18,TGTGCCAGCAGCTTAGTTGGGACTAGCGGCTTCTCCTACAATGAGCAGTTCTTC,CASSLVGTSGFSYNEQFF